This TCR beta chain was found in a study of CD8+ T cells in alopecia areata. General study points: Especially in alopecia totalis/universalis, lesional scalp showed greater clonality than normal scalp did. Patients shared TCRs less clearly than mice did, possibly for HLA-related reasons.

Extracted RNA was reverse transcribed, and the resulting cDNA served as sequencing template. Produced via immunoSEQ multiplex PCR; TCRdb's table is partial and in-frame only. The sample carries 150,000 or so clones, around 87% recorded once. By share, this clone ranks as medium-sized. Its antigen is undetermined. The V and J ends lost 4 bases and 4 bases respectively, with 15 bases between them. This CDR3 has 14 amino acids. Germline V gene data show CDR1 as SGDLS and CDR2 as YYNGEE. The J gene is TRBJ2-7, the V gene TRBV9; D perhaps matches TRBD2 (5 bases). The sample in question was CD8+ T cells sorted from blood, obtained at week 0. The receptor was derived from a human donor with alopecia areata. CDR3 in amino acids: CASSPYGVGYEQYF. CDR3 DNA: TGTGCCAGCAGCCCCTACGGGGTGGGGTACGAGCAGTACTTC.